This TCR beta chain came from a study of early T cells in non-severe SARS-CoV-2 infection. Overall study: It was bulk RNA from unsorted whole blood that was sequenced, and the chains were unpaired.

V was pared by 4 bases and J by 5 bases, with 13 bases of the junction left unmatched. Germline values: CDR1 DFQATT, CDR2 SNEGSKA (reference sequence). The CDR3 has 17 amino acids. Each single cDNA molecule received a unique molecular identifier. TCRdb reanalysed the 5' RACE reads using MiXCR and keeps one entry per CDR3 protein. The table has 100,000 or so distinct CDR3 sequences, around 16% seen once. Sequences were derived from whole blood, sampled at baseline. This clonotype was sampled from an adult who was a healthcare worker with PCR-confirmed SARS-CoV-2 infection or an uninfected control (not recorded which). The chain uses TRBV20-1 and TRBJ2-3; 12 bases fit TRBD1. CDR3 in amino acids: CSAKGQGAGTQEDTQYF. The CDR3 bases are TGCAGTGCTAAGGGACAGGGGGCAGGGACGCAGGAAGATACGCAGTATTTT.